This T cell receptor beta chain was sequenced during a study of T cells expressing NK-cell markers. Study-level background: Sorted CD3+CD56+NKG2C+, CD3+CD56+NKG2C- and CD3+CD56-NKG2C+ T cells provided the TCR beta repertoires. Most of the eight sequenced donors were HCMV-seropositive; one was seronegative.

Findings and limits, study-wide: Of the CD8+ T cells in six donors, 1.0-7.0% belonged to dominant NKG2C+ clonotypes.

This CDR3 spans 15 amino acids. CDR1 is GTSNPN, CDR2 SVGIG, per germline (reference sequence). Comment on this clonotype: Antigen specificity is unknown.

Beta-chain TCR cDNA was generated via 5'RACE template switching with UMIs. Each CDR3 protein gets one entry in TCRdb, which reprocessed the 5' RACE reads and gives no DNA. This repertoire includes some 410,000 distinct CDR3 sequences. The receptor's source is a woman between 18 and 69 years old in good health. Material: blood T cells: a sorted CD56 or NKG2C T cell subset, CD4+ or CD8+ T cells, or bulk PBMC T cells (not recorded which). The rearrangement joins TRBV30 to TRBJ2-1; TCRdb outputs TRBD1, but without DNA this stays unchecked. The CDR3 is CAWSVLTGGYNEQFF.